This is a list of T cell receptor beta chains from one sample in a study of T-cell memory formation after mild COVID-19. One entry per CDR3 protein results from TCRdb running MiXCR on the 5' RACE reads. The data hold around 250,000 distinct CDR3 sequences, with 9.4% observed a single time. Sequencing was performed on PBMCs or a T cell subset sorted from them (not recorded which). The receptors stem from a man between 18 and 29 years old who had mild COVID-19 (a few samples of this study predate the infection). Cell type and time point are not known. Each CDR3 is given with its conserved first and last residue. Fields, in order: clone size, D gene, V gene, J gene, CDR3 DNA, CDR3 protein. D genes are given only for firm matches. Size is omitted from some rows. Given values are once, few, many or a class for expanded clones.

size: many; D: -; V: TRBV7-6; J: TRBJ2-1; DNA: TGTGCCAGCAGCGTCTTCGGGGAGCAGTTCTTC; CDR3: CASSVFGEQFF
size: -; D: -; V: TRBV3-1; J: TRBJ2-7; DNA: TGTGCCAGCATGGGTGGGGGATCCGAGCAGTACTTC; CDR3: CASMGGGSEQYF
size: -; D: -; V: TRBV19; J: TRBJ2-7; DNA: TGTGCCAGTATGGGGGGCTCCGCCGACTCCTACGAGCAGTACTTC; CDR3: CASMGGSADSYEQYF
size: few; D: -; V: TRBV6-1; J: TRBJ2-1; DNA: TGTGCCAGCAGTGAAATCTGGGGGGATCGTGAGCAGTTCTTC; CDR3: CASSEIWGDREQFF
size: -; D: TRBD2; V: TRBV5-1; J: TRBJ2-3; DNA: TGCGCCAGCAATCGGGGGGATTATGCAGATACGCAGTATTTT; CDR3: CASNRGDYADTQYF
size: few; D: -; V: TRBV3-1; J: TRBJ2-1; DNA: TGTGCCAGCAGCCAAGATTCTCGAGGGGCCCTAAATGAGCAGTTCTTC; CDR3: CASSQDSRGALNEQFF
size: -; D: TRBD2; V: TRBV6-6; J: TRBJ2-3; DNA: TGTGCCAGCAGCACAGGGACTAGCCCGGATACGCAGTATTTT; CDR3: CASSTGTSPDTQYF
size: many; D: TRBD1; V: TRBV4-2; J: TRBJ2-2; DNA: TGTGCCAGCAGCCAAGGGGGCAGGGGGCTTGGCGGGGAGCTGTTTTTT; CDR3: CASSQGGRGLGGELFF
size: few; D: -; V: TRBV18; J: TRBJ1-4; DNA: TGTGCCAGCTCAGTTACCACGGCCAGCGAAGAAAAACTGTTTTTT; CDR3: CASSVTTASEEKLFF
size: -; D: -; V: TRBV3-1; J: TRBJ2-2; DNA: TGTGCCAGCAGACCCGACTTTAGGGGGAACACCGGGGAGCTGTTTTTT; CDR3: CASRPDFRGNTGELFF
size: -; D: -; V: TRBV4-1; J: TRBJ2-1; DNA: TGCGCCAGCAGCCAACGTAGAGGGTCCTACAATGAGCAGTTCTTC; CDR3: CASSQRRGSYNEQFF
size: few; D: -; V: TRBV5-1; J: TRBJ1-2; DNA: TGCGCCAGCAGCCTTTCGGACACACGACTTGGCTATGGCTACACCTTC; CDR3: CASSLSDTRLGYGYTF
size: few; D: -; V: TRBV9; J: TRBJ2-2; DNA: TGTGCCAGCAGCGTAAGGGGGATCCCCGCCGGGGAGCTGTTTTTT; CDR3: CASSVRGIPAGELFF
size: few; D: -; V: TRBV5-1; J: TRBJ2-1; DNA: TGCGCCAGCAGCCCCACCAGGGCCACCTACAATGAGCAGTTCTTC; CDR3: CASSPTRATYNEQFF
size: -; D: -; V: TRBV7-9; J: TRBJ2-7; DNA: TGTGCCAGCAGCATATGGAAAGTCCCCTACGAGCAGTACTTC; CDR3: CASSIWKVPYEQYF
size: -; D: TRBD2; V: TRBV6-5; J: TRBJ2-3; DNA: TGTGCCAGCAGTCCCGGACTAGCGGGTACGCAGTATTTT; CDR3: CASSPGLAGTQYF
size: -; D: TRBD2; V: TRBV5-1; J: TRBJ2-1; DNA: TGCGCCAGCAGCTCTCTGGGACTAGCCGGTAATGAGCAGTTCTTC; CDR3: CASSSLGLAGNEQFF
size: -; D: -; V: TRBV30; J: TRBJ1-4; DNA: TGTGCCGGATCATATGCAACTAATGAAAAACTGTTTTTT; CDR3: CAGSYATNEKLFF
size: few; D: -; V: TRBV5-4; J: TRBJ2-7; DNA: TGTGCCAGCAGCTTGGACCTCAGGGAAAGGGACGAGCAGTACTTC; CDR3: CASSLDLRERDEQYF
size: -; D: TRBD1; V: TRBV6-1; J: TRBJ1-1; DNA: TGTGCCAGCAGTGGTCGACAGGGCTGGAACACTGAAGCTTTCTTT; CDR3: CASSGRQGWNTEAFF
size: -; D: TRBD2; V: TRBV5-1; J: TRBJ2-7; DNA: TGCGCCAGCAGCTTGGAGCCTAGCGGGGGGATTTATTACGAGCAGTACTTC; CDR3: CASSLEPSGGIYYEQYF
size: few; D: -; V: TRBV4-2; J: TRBJ2-3; DNA: TGTGCCAGCAGCCAAGTAGACCGAACAGATACGCAGTATTTT; CDR3: CASSQVDRTDTQYF
size: few; D: TRBD1; V: TRBV12-3/TRBV12-4; J: TRBJ1-2; DNA: TGTGCCAGCAGTACAACCGGGACAGGATATGGCTACACCTTC; CDR3: CASSTTGTGYGYTF
size: -; D: -; V: TRBV7-2; J: TRBJ1-6; DNA: TGTGCCAGCAGCTTAGCGGACAGAGGACCCCTCCACTTT; CDR3: CASSLADRGPLHF
size: -; D: TRBD1; V: TRBV2; J: TRBJ1-6; DNA: TGTGCCAGCAGGGACCGGGACAGGGGGTTTTCACCCCTCCACTTT; CDR3: CASRDRDRGFSPLHF
size: -; D: -; V: TRBV28; J: TRBJ2-3; DNA: TGTGCCAGCAGTTTATGGAGGGGGTCGGGGGCAGATACGCAGTATTTT; CDR3: CASSLWRGSGADTQYF
size: -; D: -; V: TRBV4-1; J: TRBJ1-4; DNA: TGCGCCAGCAGCCAATTGATAGCTAATGAAAAACTGTTTTTT; CDR3: CASSQLIANEKLFF
size: many; D: TRBD1; V: TRBV7-3; J: TRBJ1-6; DNA: TGTGCCAGCAGCCCCACGGTGGGACAGGTGACTTCACCCCTCCACTTT; CDR3: CASSPTVGQVTSPLHF
size: few; D: TRBD1; V: TRBV6-2/TRBV6-3; J: TRBJ1-2; DNA: TGTGCCAGCAGTTACTCGAATGGTGCGACAGGGAGTGGATATGGCTACACCTTC; CDR3: CASSYSNGATGSGYGYTF
size: few; D: -; V: TRBV11-2; J: TRBJ2-6; DNA: TGTGCCAGCAGCGAAACAGGGTCTGGGGCCAACGTCCTGACTTTC; CDR3: CASSETGSGANVLTF
size: -; D: -; V: TRBV5-1; J: TRBJ1-3; DNA: TGCGCCAGCAGCTTGGGGAGTCTGGGCCTCTCTGGAAACACCATATATTTT; CDR3: CASSLGSLGLSGNTIYF
size: few; D: TRBD2; V: TRBV9; J: TRBJ2-1; DNA: TGTGCCAGCAGCGTAGGGCTAGCGGTCAATGAGCAGTTCTTC; CDR3: CASSVGLAVNEQFF
size: -; D: -; V: TRBV4-2; J: TRBJ2-3; DNA: TGTGCCAGCAGCGCCGGGGGACGGGGTACGCAGTATTTT; CDR3: CASSAGGRGTQYF
size: -; D: TRBD1; V: TRBV7-3; J: TRBJ2-3; DNA: TGTGCCAGCAGCTCACAGGGGACAGGCACAGATACGCAGTATTTT; CDR3: CASSSQGTGTDTQYF
size: few; D: -; V: TRBV7-2; J: TRBJ1-2; DNA: TGTGCCAGCAGCGGGGGGGCTCGGGGCTACACCTTC; CDR3: CASSGGARGYTF
size: -; D: TRBD1; V: TRBV9; J: TRBJ1-3; DNA: TGTGCCAGCAGCCCCAGAGGGACAGTCTCTGGAAACACCATATATTTT; CDR3: CASSPRGTVSGNTIYF
size: -; D: TRBD1; V: TRBV5-1; J: TRBJ1-2; DNA: TGCGCCAGCAGCCGGACAGGGGGAAGAGCTGGCTACACCTTC; CDR3: CASSRTGGRAGYTF